This record concerns one T cell receptor beta chain sequence. The data were obtained in a study of blood T cell repertoires in COVID-19. The table came from immunoSEQ multiplex PCR; TCRdb's copy has only in-frame clones and leaves some out. The sample lists approximately 330,000 clones, roughly 89% seen once, with approximately 9.3% in the top ten. The length of the CDR3 is 13 residues. Trimming cost V 5 bases and J 2 bases, with 7 bases left between them. The germline CDR1 and CDR2 sequences are SNHLY and FYNNEI. The chain combines TRBV2 with TRBJ1-5; no clear D gene. Input material: peripheral blood. The clonotype was recovered from a man younger than 45 with COVID-19, enrolled during active disease. CDR3 protein: CASSMRGNQPQHF. CDR3 nucleotide sequence: TGTGCCAGCAGTATGAGGGGCAATCAGCCCCAGCATTTT.